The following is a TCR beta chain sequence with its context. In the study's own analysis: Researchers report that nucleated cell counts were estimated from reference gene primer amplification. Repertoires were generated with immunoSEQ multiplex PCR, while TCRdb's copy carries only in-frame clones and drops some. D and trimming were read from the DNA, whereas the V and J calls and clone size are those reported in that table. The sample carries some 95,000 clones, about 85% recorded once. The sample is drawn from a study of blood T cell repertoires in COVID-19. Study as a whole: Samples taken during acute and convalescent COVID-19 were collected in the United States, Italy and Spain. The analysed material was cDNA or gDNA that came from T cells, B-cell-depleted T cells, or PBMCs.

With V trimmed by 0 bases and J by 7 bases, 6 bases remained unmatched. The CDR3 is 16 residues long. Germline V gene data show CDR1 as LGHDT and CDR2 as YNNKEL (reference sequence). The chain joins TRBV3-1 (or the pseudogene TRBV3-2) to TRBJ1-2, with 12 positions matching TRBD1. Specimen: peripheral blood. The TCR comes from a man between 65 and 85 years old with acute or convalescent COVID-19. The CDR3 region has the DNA TGTGCCAGCAGCCAAGATTCGGGACAGGGGGCGAGTGGCTACACCTTC. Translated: CASSQDSGQGASGYTF.